This T cell receptor (beta chain) stems from a study of blood T cell repertoires in COVID-19. Study summary: Sources were T cells, B-cell-depleted T cells, or PBMCs; the material itself was cDNA or gDNA.

TCRdb's copy holds only in-frame clones and misses some; the assay was immunoSEQ multiplex PCR. The table lists roughly 250,000 clones, 88% of them singletons, with approximately 2.1% in the top ten. The length of the CDR3 is 15 residues. Germline V CDR1 and CDR2: SEHNR, FQNEAQ (reference sequence). Germline trimming cut 1 base from V and 3 bases from J; bases unmatched to any gene: 1. Specimen: peripheral blood. The chain carries TRBV7-9 and TRBJ1-5, with 9 positions matching TRBD1. This sequence originates from a woman aged 40 to 55 who had recovered from COVID-19. CDR3 DNA sequence: TGTGCCAGCAGCTTAGGGGACAGGGACAATCAGCCCCAGCATTTT. Amino acids: CASSLGDRDNQPQHF.